Presented here are 23 T cell receptor beta chains from one specimen sequenced in a study of T-cell reconstitution after alpha-beta-depleted transplantation in children. As it was prepared, the TCRbeta library received unique molecular identifiers. TCRdb redid the calling of the PCR reads with MiXCR, one entry per CDR3 protein. The sample includes 500,000 to 600,000 distinct CDR3 sequences, 15% to 20% of them seen just once. The material was PBMCs from the stem cell graft donor, obtained from the stem cell graft. These receptors were taken from a human donor who donated a stem cell graft to a child with acute lymphoblastic leukemia.

The chain has TRBV18 and TRBJ2-5; no clear D. The CDR3 totals 13 residues. Germline V gene sequence: CDR1 KGHSH, CDR2 LQKENI. Trimming left V 1 base short and J 3 bases short, with 6 bases between. CDR3 residues: CASSPHAKETQYF. CDR3 DNA: TGTGCCAGCTCACCACATGCCAAAGAGACCCAGTACTTC.

This chain links TRBV7-2 with TRBJ2-5; 8 bases fit TRBD2. The CDR3 is made up of 16 amino acids. J lost 7 bases, V lost 2 bases, and 12 bases had no gene match. The V gene's germline CDR1 is SGHTA and CDR2 FQGNSA. This chain's CDR3 is CASSLSSGSVGGTQYF. DNA of the CDR3: TGTGCCAGCAGCTTAAGCAGCGGGAGTGTGGGTGGGACCCAGTACTTC.

This sequence joins TRBV2 and TRBJ2-3, with no clear D. V lost 1 base and J 2 bases, leaving 7 bases between the germline ends. CDR3 length: 14 residues. CDR1 is SNHLY and CDR2 is FYNNEI in the germline V gene. In nucleotides, the CDR3 is TGTGCCAGCAGTGAAGTGGCTCTCACAGATACGCAGTATTTT. This translates into CASSEVALTDTQYF.

This chain connects TRBV24-1 to TRBJ2-3; D is uncertain. This CDR3 comprises 14 residues. The germline gives CDR1 KGHDR, CDR2 SFDVKD. Deletions cut 3 bases from V and 6 bases from J, with 12 bases between. In nucleotides, the CDR3 is TGTGCCACCAGTGATGGGCTCCCAGAGGATACGCAGTATTTT. This gives the protein CATSDGLPEDTQYF.

The V and J genes are TRBV20-1 and TRBJ2-7; 9 nucleotides agree with TRBD2. Trimming took 1 base from V and 5 from J; bases not matched to a gene: 6. The CDR3 spans 14 residues. Germline CDR1 DFQATT, CDR2 SNEGSKA (reference sequence). CDR3 amino acids: CSARAPGLADEQYF. CDR3 DNA: TGCAGTGCTAGAGCCCCGGGACTAGCAGACGAGCAGTACTTC.

The V call is TRBV7-6, the J call TRBJ2-3; perhaps TRBD1 as D (6 bases). The CDR3 is made up of 14 amino acids. CDR1 is SGHVS, CDR2 FNYEAQ, per germline. With 5 bases removed from V and 7 bases from J, the gap between germline ends came to 16 bases. The CDR3 sequence: CASSPPRTVNTQYF. CDR3 coding DNA: TGTGCCAGCAGCCCCCCGAGGACAGTCAATACGCAGTATTTT.

The chain combines TRBV5-6 with TRBJ2-1, with D unresolved. Germline CDR1 reads SGHDT; CDR2 reads YYEEEE. The V end lost 1 base, the J end lost 8 bases, and 10 bases lay between the germline ends. CDR3 length: 13 amino acids. DNA for the CDR3: TGTGCCAGCAGCTTGAAGGGTATGGATGAGCAGTTCTTC. Translation gives CASSLKGMDEQFF.

This chain uses TRBV5-1 with TRBJ2-7; 10 bases are shared with TRBD2. J gave up 7 bases and V 6 bases, and 19 bases lay outside the gene matches. Germline V gene data show CDR1 as SGHRS and CDR2 as YFSETQ. CDR3 length: 17 amino acids. The CDR3 nucleotides are TGCGCCAGCACGCCGGTAGCGGGAGGCCCCAGTGCGGGAGAGCAGTACTTC. Amino acids: CASTPVAGGPSAGEQYF. Drawing the rest from reference TRBV5-1 and TRBJ2-7, the complete variable domain is KAGVTQTPRYLIKTRGQQVTLSCSPISGHRSVSWYQQTPGQGLQFLFEYFSETQRNKGNFPGRFSGRQFSNSRSEMNVSTLELGDSALYLCASTPVAGGPSAGEQYFGPGTRLTVT.

This clonotype was found a few times. V usage is TRBV6-1 and J usage is TRBJ1-2, with 11 nucleotides matching TRBD1. With V trimmed by 7 bases and J by 4 bases, 5 bases remained unmatched. Per germline, CDR1 MNHNS and CDR2 SASEGT. The CDR3 is 14 residues long. CDR3 in amino acids: CASTSGQGVYGYTF. The CDR3 DNA reads as TGTGCCAGCACCTCGGGACAGGGGGTCTATGGCTACACCTTC.

At least ten counts were recorded for this clonotype. Relative to the germline gene, one junction end is altered; a read error may explain this. V gene TRBV18 combines with J gene TRBJ2-7; the match to TRBD2 covers 8 bases. Germline CDR1 is KGHSH and CDR2 is LQKENI. This CDR3 has 14 residues. This CDR3 is CASSPGTSSYEQYF. CDR3 sequence (DNA): TGCGCCAGCAGCCCCGGGACTAGCTCCTACGAGCAGTACTTC.

This clonotype turned up a few times. The CDR3 DNA is TGCAGTGCTAGAGATCTCATCCCTCCCGATGAGCAGTTCTTC. Translated: CSARDLIPPDEQFF. The chain is built from TRBV20-1 and TRBJ2-1, with D uncertain. The CDR3 has 14 amino acids. Germline-derived CDR1 and CDR2 are DFQATT and SNEGSKA (reference sequence). Trimming stripped 0 bases from V and 8 bases from J, with 14 bases between.

This clonotype has a count of ten or more. This sequence joins TRBV12-3 or TRBV12-4 and TRBJ1-1; D remains unclear. Trimming left V 1 base short and J 4 bases short, with 7 bases between. The CDR3 runs to 13 residues. The CDR3 here is CASSLGGATEAFF. CDR3 bases: TGTGCCAGCAGTTTAGGAGGCGCCACTGAAGCTTTCTTT.

The genes are TRBV5-1 and TRBJ1-1, with 9 bases matching TRBD1. Germline V lookup: CDR1 SGHRS, CDR2 YFSETQ. The CDR3 length is 15 residues. V gave up 3 bases and J gave up 13 bases; unmatched junction bases: 16. The DNA of the CDR3 is TGCGCCAGCAGCTGGGAACCCGGGACAGGGCGGCTGGTTTTCTTT. Its protein product is CASSWEPGTGRLVFF.

A few counts support this clonotype. The chain links TRBV29-1 to TRBJ1-1; a weak D match, TRBD1 (6 bases). CDR1 is SQVTM, CDR2 ANQGSEA, per germline. The CDR3 loop spans 13 amino acids. The V gene lost 4 bases and the J gene lost 1 base, with 10 bases spanning the gap. In nucleotides, the CDR3 is TGCAGCGTTGTCCTGGACAGGAACACTGAAGCTTTCTTT. Translated: CSVVLDRNTEAFF.

V gene TRBV5-1 combines with J gene TRBJ2-3, with D possibly being TRBD2 (5 bases). Deletions cut 4 bases from V and 1 base from J, with 16 bases between. In germline, CDR1 is SGHRS, CDR2 YFSETQ. The CDR3 runs to 16 residues. The CDR3 nucleotides are TGCGCCAGCAGCCTTCTGAGGGCAATCCGCACAGATACGCAGTATTTT. Its translation: CASSLLRAIRTDTQYF. Looking up the rest from reference TRBV5-1 and TRBJ2-3 gives the full variable domain: KAGVTQTPRYLIKTRGQQVTLSCSPISGHRSVSWYQQTPGQGLQFLFEYFSETQRNKGNFPGRFSGRQFSNSRSEMNVSTLELGDSALYLCASSLLRAIRTDTQYFGPGTRLTVL.

This clonotype was recorded a few times. The rearrangement links TRBV6-5 to TRBJ1-1, with D tentatively TRBD1 (6 bases). Germline CDR1 is MNHEY and CDR2 is SVGAGI. The CDR3 is made up of 13 amino acids. V lost 2 bases to trimming and J lost 5 bases, with 9 bases between them. The CDR3 loop is CASSYGRGTEAFF. CDR3 DNA sequence: TGTGCCAGCAGTTACGGGAGGGGGACTGAAGCTTTCTTT.

The CDR3 DNA reads TGTGCCAGCAGCTATGACGGTGCTAACTATGGCTACACCTTC. It encodes CASSYDGANYGYTF. The chain carries TRBV7-8 and TRBJ1-2, with unresolved D. Trimming removed 4 bases from V and 0 bases from J, with 9 bases in between. This CDR3 comprises 14 residues. The germline CDR1 and CDR2 sequences are SGHVS and FQNEAQ.

This rearrangement joins TRBV10-2 to TRBJ2-1; no definite D call. The germline V gene has CDR1 WSHSY and CDR2 SAAADI. V gave up 7 bases and J gave up 6 bases, with 10 bases separating them. CDR3 length: 12 residues. DNA for the CDR3: TGCGCCAGCAATGACATTTCCAATGAGCAGTTCTTC. It yields the protein CASNDISNEQFF.

This clonotype was picked up a small number of times. The rearrangement links TRBV20-1 to TRBJ1-2; 8 positions match TRBD1. Trimming at V came to 4 bases and at J to 4 bases, leaving 11 bases not matched to a gene. The CDR3 has 15 residues. The germline V gene has CDR1 DFQATT and CDR2 SNEGSKA (reference sequence). The DNA for the CDR3 is TGCAGTGCTACCGTATCTGGACAGGGCTCCTATGGCTACACCTTC. The encoded protein is CSATVSGQGSYGYTF.

This clonotype has a handful of counts. The chain is built from TRBV25-1 and TRBJ2-3; no firm D call. Germline CDR1 MGHDK, CDR2 SYGVNS. The CDR3 sequence is 13 residues long. V was pared by 3 bases and J by 1 base, with 5 bases between. The CDR3: CASSDPGTDTQYF. The DNA of the CDR3 is TGTGCCAGCAGTGACCCCGGCACAGATACGCAGTATTTT.

This clonotype was seen a single time. V gene TRBV9 combines with J gene TRBJ1-5, with 8 positions matching TRBD1. The CDR3 is 14 amino acids. Per germline, CDR1 SGDLS and CDR2 YYNGEE. The V and J ends lost 3 bases and 3 bases, in that order; junction bases with no gene match: 2. CDR3 amino acids: CASSETGDNQPQHF. DNA of the CDR3: TGTGCCAGCAGCGAGACAGGGGACAATCAGCCCCAGCATTTT.

This clonotype was seen more than once but under ten times. The chain has TRBV7-2 and TRBJ2-3; TRBD2 matches 11 bases. V trimming: 5 bases; J trimming: 8 bases; junction bases outside the gene matches: 9. The CDR3 runs 15 residues. Per the germline V gene, CDR1 is SGHTA and CDR2 is FQGNSA. The CDR3 sequence is CASSGQLAGEGTQYF. For the CDR3, the DNA is TGTGCCAGCAGCGGCCAACTAGCGGGAGAGGGTACGCAGTATTTT.

The CDR3 is CASSSLGRTSTDTQYF. As DNA, the CDR3 is TGTGCCAGCAGCTCCCTCGGACGGACGAGCACAGATACGCAGTATTTT. The rearrangement joins TRBV7-9 to TRBJ2-3; D is ambiguous. Germline-derived CDR1 and CDR2 are SEHNR and FQNEAQ (reference sequence). The V end was cut by 4 bases, the J end by 0 bases, with 14 bases between. This CDR3 is built from 16 residues.